This T cell receptor (beta chain) was found in a study of post-analysis software for immune sequencing data. CDR1 is KGHDR, CDR2 SFDVKD, per germline. The V end was cut by 0 bases, the J end by 0 bases, with 9 bases between. This CDR3 is built from 16 residues. Study-wide results and limits: Relative to controls, patients had 4 or 5 TRBV segments at higher frequency, with TRBV5-6, TRBV5-1 and TRBV20-1 among these.

This clonotype was counted at least ten times. Its antigen is not identified. TCR beta cDNA libraries included unique molecular identifiers. TCRdb reprocessed the PCR reads via MiXCR and lists one record per CDR3 protein. The data show approximately 730,000 distinct CDR3 sequences, more than 45% seen once. V gene TRBV24-1 combines with J gene TRBJ2-3; TRBD1 or TRBD2 may be the D gene (5 bases each). The sequence came from a girl aged 10-17 years with multiple sclerosis. Material for sequencing was blood. CDR3 residues: CATSDLGTSSTDTQYF. The CDR3, as DNA: TGTGCCACCAGTGATTTGGGGACGTCGAGCACAGATACGCAGTATTTT.